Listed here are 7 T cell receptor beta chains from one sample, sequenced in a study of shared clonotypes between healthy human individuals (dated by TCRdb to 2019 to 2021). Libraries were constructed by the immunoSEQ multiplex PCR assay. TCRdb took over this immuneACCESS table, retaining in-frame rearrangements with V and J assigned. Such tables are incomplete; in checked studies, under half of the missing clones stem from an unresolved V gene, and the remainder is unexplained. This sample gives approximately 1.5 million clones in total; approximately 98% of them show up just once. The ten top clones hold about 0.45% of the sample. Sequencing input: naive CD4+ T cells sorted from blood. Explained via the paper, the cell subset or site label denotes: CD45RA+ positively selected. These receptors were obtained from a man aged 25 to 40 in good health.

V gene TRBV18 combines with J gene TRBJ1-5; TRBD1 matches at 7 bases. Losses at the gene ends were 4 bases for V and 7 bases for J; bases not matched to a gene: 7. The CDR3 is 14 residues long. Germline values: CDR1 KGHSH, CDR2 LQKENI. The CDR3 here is CASSHDREGQPQHF. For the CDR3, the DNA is TGTGCCAGCTCACATGACAGGGAGGGACAGCCCCAGCATTTT.

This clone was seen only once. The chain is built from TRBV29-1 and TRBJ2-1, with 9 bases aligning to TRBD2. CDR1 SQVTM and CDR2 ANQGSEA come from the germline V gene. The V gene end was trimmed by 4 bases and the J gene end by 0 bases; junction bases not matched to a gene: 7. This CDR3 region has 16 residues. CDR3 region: CSVAGTSPRSYNEQFF. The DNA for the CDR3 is TGCAGCGTTGCCGGGACTAGCCCTCGCTCCTACAATGAGCAGTTCTTC.

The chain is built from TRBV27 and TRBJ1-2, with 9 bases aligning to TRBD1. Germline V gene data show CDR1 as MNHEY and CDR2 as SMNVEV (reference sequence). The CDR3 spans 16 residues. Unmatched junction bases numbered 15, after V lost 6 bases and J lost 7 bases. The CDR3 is CASSSGTGPRGGGYTF. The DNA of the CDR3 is TGTGCCAGCAGCTCCGGGACAGGGCCTCGGGGGGGTGGCTACACCTTC.

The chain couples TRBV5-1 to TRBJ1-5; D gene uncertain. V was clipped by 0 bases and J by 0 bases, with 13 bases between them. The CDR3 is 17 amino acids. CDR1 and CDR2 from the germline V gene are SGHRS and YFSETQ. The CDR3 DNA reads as TGCGCCAGCAGCTTGGGGGGAATGGGGAATAGCAATCAGCCCCAGCATTTT. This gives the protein CASSLGGMGNSNQPQHF.

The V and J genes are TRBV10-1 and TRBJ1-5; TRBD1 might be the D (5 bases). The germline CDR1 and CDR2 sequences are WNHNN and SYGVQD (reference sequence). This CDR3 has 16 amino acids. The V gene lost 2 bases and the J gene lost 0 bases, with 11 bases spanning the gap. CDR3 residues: CASSEEDINSNQPQHF. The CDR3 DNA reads TGCGCCAGCAGTGAGGAGGACATCAATAGCAATCAGCCCCAGCATTTT.

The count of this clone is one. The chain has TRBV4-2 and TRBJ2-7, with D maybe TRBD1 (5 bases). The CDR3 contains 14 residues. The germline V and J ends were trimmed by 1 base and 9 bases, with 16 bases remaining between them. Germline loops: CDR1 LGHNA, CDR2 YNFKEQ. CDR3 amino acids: CASSQVGRAVRQYF. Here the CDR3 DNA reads TGTGCCAGCAGCCAAGTTGGCAGGGCAGTTAGGCAGTACTTC.

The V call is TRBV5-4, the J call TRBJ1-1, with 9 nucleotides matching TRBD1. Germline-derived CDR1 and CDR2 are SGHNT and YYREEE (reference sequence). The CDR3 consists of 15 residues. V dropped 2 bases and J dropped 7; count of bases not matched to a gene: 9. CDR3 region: CASSLGYRGPVEAFF. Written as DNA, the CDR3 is TGTGCCAGCAGCTTAGGCTACAGGGGGCCCGTTGAAGCTTTCTTT.